The sequence of this T cell receptor (beta chain) was determined in a study of blood T cell repertoires in COVID-19 (dated by TCRdb to between 2020 and 2021). Background on the whole study: The collaborator samples originated in the United States, Italy and Spain and spanned the acute and convalescent phases of COVID-19. The prospective study material was composed of cDNA or gDNA derived from T cells, B-cell-depleted T cells, or PBMCs. The dataset comprised deeply sampled blood TCRbeta repertoires from subjects exposed to, actively infected with, or recovered from COVID-19. The repertoires were released in a freely available public database intended as a resource for research on the immune response to SARS-CoV-2. The samples were drawn from the first 160 participants of the ongoing ImmuneRACE study and from 1,254 subjects provided by 6 global collaborators. The sample metadata nearly always contained a de-identified subject ID, COVID-19 status, age in years and sex. Where available, HLA class I and class II types were taken from metadata supplied by the sample provider and were not determined by assay-based typing.

The investigation overall reported the following: The amount of clinical and demographic metadata varied by source and participant and was provided uncurated.

On this clone itself: Its antigen remains unidentified. Qualities for individual bases were not recorded, and no much larger clone is one base off.

TCRbeta CDR3 regions were amplified from genomic DNA using the immunoSEQ Assay, a bias-controlled multiplex PCR. The original pipeline was this. Within the assay, amplification of reference gene primers was used to estimate how many nucleated cells each sample contained. To quantify the absolute abundance of each unique TCRbeta CDR3 rearrangement, sequence reads were collapsed and filtered. For each sample, productive Simpson clonality was calculated as the square root of Simpson's diversity index over productive rearrangements. TCRdb took this table from immuneACCESS and kept in-frame rearrangements with V and J called. Such tables lack part of the clones; where checked against another copy, unresolved V genes explain under half of the gap, and the rest is unexplained. V, J and clone size reflect that table, while D and trimming were determined from the DNA. The sample profile shows about 200,000 clones; roughly 80% of them were found once. The top ten constitute 5.1% of the sample.

Collaborating institutions collected whole blood in K2EDTA tubes following their own protocols. For TCRbeta analysis, collaborators shipped samples in one of three forms: frozen whole blood, isolated PBMCs, or DNA extracted from either of those sample types. CDR1 and CDR2 are drawn from the germline V gene (reference sequence): DFQATT, SNEGSKA. From the cysteine up to the phenylalanine, the CDR3 has a length of 11 residues. Only the CDR3 DNA is retained, 33 bases long and in frame from the first base. V is shortened by 5 bases, J by 10 bases, and the region joining them spans 14 bases. This TCR came from a human donor in a cohort sampled during active COVID-19. This chain is built from TRBV20-1 and TRBJ1-1; TRBD1 is perhaps the D gene, given 5 matching bases. Material for sequencing was peripheral blood. The CDR3 reads as follows: CSASGPRGAFF. In nucleotide form, the sequence is TGCAGTGCTTCCGGCCCAAGGGGAGCTTTCTTT.